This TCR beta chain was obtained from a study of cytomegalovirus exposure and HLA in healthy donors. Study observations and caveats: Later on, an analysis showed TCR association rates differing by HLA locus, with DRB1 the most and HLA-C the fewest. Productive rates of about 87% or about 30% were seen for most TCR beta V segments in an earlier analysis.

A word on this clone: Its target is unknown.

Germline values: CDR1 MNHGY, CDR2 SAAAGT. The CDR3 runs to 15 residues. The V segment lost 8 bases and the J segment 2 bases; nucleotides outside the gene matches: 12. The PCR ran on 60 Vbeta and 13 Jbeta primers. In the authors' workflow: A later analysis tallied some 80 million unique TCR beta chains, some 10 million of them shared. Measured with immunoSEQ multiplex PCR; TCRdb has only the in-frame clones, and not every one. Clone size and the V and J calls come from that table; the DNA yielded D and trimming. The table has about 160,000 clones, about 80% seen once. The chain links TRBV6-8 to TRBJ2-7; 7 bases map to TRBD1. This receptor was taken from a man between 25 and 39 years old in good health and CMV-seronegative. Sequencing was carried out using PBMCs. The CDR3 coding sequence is TGTGCCAGCCTGACAGGGAAAGAACCCGCCTACGAGCAGTACTTC. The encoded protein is CASLTGKEPAYEQYF.